This TCR beta chain was profiled in a study of T-cell reconstitution after alpha-beta-depleted transplantation in children. V was trimmed by 8 bases and J by 3 bases, leaving 25 bases between them. Germline CDR1 is SGHAT and CDR2 is FQDESV (reference sequence). The CDR3 is 18 amino acids. Unique molecular identifiers were incorporated into the prepared TCRbeta library. A single record per CDR3 protein comes from TCRdb applying MiXCR to the PCR reads. The repertoire holds around 380,000 distinct CDR3 sequences, with approximately 10% as singletons. The chain joins TRBV11-1 to TRBJ2-2, with D uncertain. This TCR was sampled from a human donor who donated a stem cell graft to a child with acute myeloid leukemia. The sample in question was PBMCs from the stem cell graft donor, obtained from the stem cell graft. CDR3 bases: TGTGCCAGCCCCCAAAACACGCCTTTAAGACGGGACACCGGGGAGCTGTTTTTT. Its translation: CASPQNTPLRRDTGELFF.